This T cell receptor (beta chain) stems from a study of cytomegalovirus exposure and HLA in healthy donors. PCR was performed using 60 Vbeta and 13 Jbeta primers. Clones were read by immunoSEQ multiplex PCR, and TCRdb kept only the in-frame ones, dropping some. This sample's clone table lists about 50,000 clones. V lost 4 bases and J 4 bases, leaving 13 bases between the germline ends. The CDR3 totals 14 residues. The germline CDR1 and CDR2 sequences are LNHDA and SQIVND (reference sequence). Whereas donors were nominally healthy upon sampling, unrecorded immune exposures were probable. The chain employs TRBV19 and TRBJ1-2; weak D call: TRBD1 (5 bases). The clonotype comes from a woman aged 60-75 years in good health and CMV-seropositive. Specimen: PBMCs. CDR3: CASSTRDSLYGYTF. CDR3 DNA sequence: TGTGCCAGTAGTACCAGGGACTCCCTCTATGGCTACACCTTC. Together with reference TRBV19 and TRBJ1-2, the CDR3 gives the full variable domain: DGGITQSPKYLFRKEGQNVTLSCEQNLNHDAMYWYRQDPGQGLRLIYYSQIVNDFQKGDIAEGYSVSREKKESFPLTVTSAQKNPTAFYLCASSTRDSLYGYTFGSGTRLTVV.